The 8 T cell receptor beta chains below were found in one sample sequenced in a study of T cells expressing NK-cell markers. TCRdb reprocessed the 5' RACE reads and keeps a single row for each CDR3 protein, giving no DNA. The ten most abundant clones cover 1.4% of a sample with about 430,000 distinct CDR3 sequences. Sequenced sample: blood T cells: a sorted CD56 or NKG2C T cell subset, CD4+ or CD8+ T cells, or bulk PBMC T cells (not recorded which). The receptors were sampled from a woman aged 50 to 60 in good health.

The chain links TRBV3-1 to TRBJ2-7; the D call from TCRdb, TRBD2, cannot be confirmed without DNA. CDR3 length: 17 residues. Germline lookup yields CDR1 LGHDT and CDR2 YNNKEL (reference sequence). The CDR3: CASSQDASGGLSYEQYF.

This chain connects TRBV12-3 or TRBV12-4 to TRBJ2-1; TCRdb proposes TRBD2, but this gene call is untestable without DNA. CDR3 length: 15 residues. The CDR3 here is CASSQTSGKDYEQFF.

The rearrangement uses TRBV19 and TRBJ1-5; the D call from TCRdb, TRBD1, cannot be confirmed without DNA. This CDR3 comprises 15 residues. Per the germline V gene, CDR1 is LNHDA and CDR2 is SQIVND (reference sequence). The CDR3 loop reads CASLDRPLSNQPQHF. The full variable domain, its missing parts supplied by reference TRBV19 and TRBJ1-5, is DGGITQSPKYLFRKEGQNVTLSCEQNLNHDAMYWYRQDPGQGLRLIYYSQIVNDFQKGDIAEGYSVSREKKESFPLTVTSAQKNPTAFYLCASLDRPLSNQPQHFGDGTRLSIL.

This chain uses TRBV6-1 with TRBJ2-1; no DNA is available, so the TRBD1 call from TCRdb remains unchecked. Germline-derived CDR1 and CDR2 are MNHNS and SASEGT. CDR3 length equals 15 residues. The CDR3 protein is CASSERPFPINEQFF.

V and J are TRBV9 and TRBJ2-5. The CDR3 sequence is 15 residues long. Germline V lookup: CDR1 SGDLS, CDR2 YYNGEE. CDR3 residues: CASSVEPTPRETQYF.

The genes are TRBV12-3 or TRBV12-4 and TRBJ2-1; TCRdb's D call of TRBD2 is untestable without DNA. The CDR3 sequence is 15 residues long. CDR3 protein: CASRFGGPGIYEQFF.

This sequence joins TRBV12-5 and TRBJ2-1; TCRdb returns TRBD1, unconfirmable since there is no DNA. CDR3 length: 16 residues. Germline loops: CDR1 LGHNT, CDR2 FRNRAP. CDR3 protein: CASGKQQGVTWNEQFF.

The chain combines TRBV20-1 with TRBJ2-7; TCRdb picks TRBD2, but there is no DNA to check that call. Germline V gene lookup returns CDR1 DFQATT and CDR2 SNEGSKA (reference sequence). The CDR3 totals 19 residues. The CDR3 loop is CSARDISTSGSLILGEQYF.